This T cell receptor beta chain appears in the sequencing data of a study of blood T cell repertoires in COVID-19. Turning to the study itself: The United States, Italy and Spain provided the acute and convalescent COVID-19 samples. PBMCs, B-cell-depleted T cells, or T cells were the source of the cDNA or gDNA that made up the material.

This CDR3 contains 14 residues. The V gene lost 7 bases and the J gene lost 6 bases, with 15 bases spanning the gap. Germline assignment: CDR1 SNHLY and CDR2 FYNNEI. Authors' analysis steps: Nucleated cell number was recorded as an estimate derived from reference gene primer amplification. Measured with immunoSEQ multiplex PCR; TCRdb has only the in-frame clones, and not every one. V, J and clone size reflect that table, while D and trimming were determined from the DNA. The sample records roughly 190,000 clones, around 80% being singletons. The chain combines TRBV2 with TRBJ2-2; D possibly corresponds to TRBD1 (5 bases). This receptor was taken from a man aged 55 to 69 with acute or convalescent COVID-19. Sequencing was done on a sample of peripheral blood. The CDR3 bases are TGTGCCAGCAAGGGTCTCAGGGAAGCCGGGGAGCTGTTTTTT. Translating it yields CASKGLREAGELFF.